A single sample is the source of the 13 T cell receptor beta chains below, sequenced in a study of cytomegalovirus exposure and HLA in healthy donors. TCRdb's copy holds only in-frame clones and misses some; the assay was immunoSEQ multiplex PCR. The sample records about 220,000 clones, roughly 88% being singletons. Source material: PBMCs. All receptors derive from a woman aged 18-30 years in good health and CMV-seronegative.

The genes are TRBV7-9 and TRBJ2-5; D is unclear. CDR1 and CDR2 (germline): SEHNR, FQNEAQ (reference sequence). Trimming took 5 bases from V and 0 from J, leaving 7 bases between them. CDR3 length: 13 residues. In DNA form, the CDR3 reads TGTGCCAGCAGCCCCCGGGACCAAGAGACCCAGTACTTC. Amino acids: CASSPRDQETQYF. Variable domain in full (rest from reference TRBV7-9 and TRBJ2-5): DTGVSQNPRHKITKRGQNVTFRCDPISEHNRLYWYRQTLGQGPEFLTYFQNEAQLEKSRLLSDRFSAERPKGSFSTLEIQRTEQGDSAMYLCASSPRDQETQYFGPGTRLLVL.

This clone was seen a single time. The gene calls are TRBV18 and TRBJ1-3, with 8 bases fitting TRBD1. V lost 6 bases, J lost 0 bases, and 10 bases stayed unmatched. Germline CDR1 is KGHSH and CDR2 is LQKENI. The CDR3 runs 17 residues. The CDR3 sequence: CASSLGQGLLSGNTIYF. The CDR3 DNA sequence: TGTGCCAGCTCCCTCGGACAGGGATTACTCTCTGGAAACACCATATATTTT.

A single count supports this clone. The J gene is TRBJ2-1, the V gene TRBV27; TRBD2 matches at 7 bases. Germline V lookup: CDR1 MNHEY, CDR2 SMNVEV (reference sequence). V was pared by 1 base and J by 6 bases, with 6 bases of the junction left unmatched. CDR3 size: 15 residues. The CDR3 region has the DNA TGTGCCAGCAGTTTATGGGGGTCTAGCGGCAATGAGCAGTTCTTC. Protein: CASSLWGSSGNEQFF.

This chain uses TRBV6-1 with TRBJ1-4; D is uncertain. V lost 3 bases and J 0 bases, leaving 8 bases between the germline ends. This CDR3 comprises 15 residues. The germline V gene has CDR1 MNHNS and CDR2 SASEGT. Here the CDR3 reads CASSDGLSTNEKLFF. CDR3 sequence (DNA): TGTGCCAGCAGTGACGGGTTATCAACTAATGAAAAACTGTTTTTT.

V usage is TRBV2 and J usage is TRBJ2-3, with 14 bases that match TRBD2. The CDR3 extends over 16 amino acids. V shed 5 bases, J shed 5 bases, and the junction held 6 bases outside the gene matches. Per germline, CDR1 SNHLY and CDR2 FYNNEI. CDR3 sequence reads: CASSKTGTSGRDTQYF. CDR3 in DNA: TGTGCCAGCAGTAAAACAGGGACTAGCGGGAGAGATACGCAGTATTTT. Supplemented by reference TRBV2 and TRBJ2-3, the full variable domain reads EPEVTQTPSHQVTQMGQEVILRCVPISNHLYFYWYRQILGQKVEFLVSFYNNEISEKSEIFDDQFSVERPDGSNFTLKIRSTKLEDSAMYFCASSKTGTSGRDTQYFGPGTRLTVL.

The chain couples TRBV28 to TRBJ2-1, with D maybe TRBD2 (5 bases). This CDR3 has 11 residues. Per germline, CDR1 MDHEN and CDR2 SYDVKM. Trimming removed 11 bases at V and 4 bases at J, with 9 bases between. As DNA, the CDR3 is TGTGCCGCAGAGGGATACAATGAGCAGTTCTTC. As protein: CAAEGYNEQFF.

This clone appeared a single time. The gene calls are TRBV5-1 and TRBJ2-1; 9 bases align to TRBD1. The CDR3 is 15 residues long. Germline assignment: CDR1 SGHRS and CDR2 YFSETQ. The V gene end was trimmed by 5 bases and the J gene end by 8 bases; junction bases not matched to a gene: 11. CDR3 coding DNA: TGCGCCAGCAGATGGACCGGGACAGGGTCGGATGAGCAGTTCTTC. It yields the protein CASRWTGTGSDEQFF.

This clone appeared a few times. The chain is built from TRBV29-1 and TRBJ1-1; perhaps TRBD1 as D (5 bases). CDR3 length equals 11 residues. Trimming shortened V by 2 bases and J by 4 bases, and 5 bases separated the two germline ends. The V gene's germline CDR1 is SQVTM and CDR2 ANQGSEA. The CDR3 spells CSVEQGTEAFF. The DNA for the CDR3 is TGCAGCGTTGAACAGGGCACTGAAGCTTTCTTT.

The chain has TRBV29-1 and TRBJ2-5; D is perhaps TRBD2 (6 bases). Trimming pared 7 bases from V and 1 base from J, leaving 7 bases between. CDR1 and CDR2 (germline): SQVTM, ANQGSEA. The CDR3 is made up of 11 amino acids. The CDR3 sequence is CSASAQETQYF. The DNA of the CDR3 is TGCAGCGCTAGCGCCCAAGAGACCCAGTACTTC.

The rearrangement joins TRBV6-5 to TRBJ1-3; 7 nucleotides agree with TRBD1. The CDR3 totals 13 residues. V lost 6 bases, J lost 3 bases, and 2 bases stayed unmatched. The V gene's germline CDR1 is MNHEY and CDR2 SVGAGI. CDR3 DNA: TGTGCCAGCAGAGCAGGGGGTGGAAACACCATATATTTT. This gives the protein CASRAGGGNTIYF.

The chain has TRBV5-6 and TRBJ2-1; tentatively, D is TRBD2 (6 bases). V shed 0 bases and J shed 9 bases, with 10 bases lying between them. The germline CDR1 and CDR2 sequences are SGHDT and YYEEEE. The CDR3 is 13 amino acids. CDR3 nucleotides: TGTGCCAGCAGCTTGGCCGGAGGGGTTGAGCAGTTCTTC. Protein: CASSLAGGVEQFF.

This chain uses TRBV10-3 with TRBJ1-1; no clear D gene. From germline, CDR1 is ENHRY and CDR2 SYGVKD. This CDR3 region has 13 residues. V lost 10 bases, J lost 1 base, and 13 bases lay in between. CDR3 loop: CATGSEGNTEAFF. Here the CDR3 DNA reads TGTGCCACGGGGTCCGAGGGGAACACTGAAGCTTTCTTT.

CDR3 nucleotides: TGTGCCAGCAGCGTCAGGCAGGGGGACGCCGAGCAGTACTTC. It encodes CASSVRQGDAEQYF. The chain joins TRBV9 to TRBJ2-7; 7 bases line up with TRBD1. V shed 2 bases and J 6 bases; nucleotides not matched to a gene: 8. Germline V lookup: CDR1 SGDLS, CDR2 YYNGEE. The CDR3 length is 14 residues.